This TCR beta chain was sequenced in a study of blood T cells in healthy people across ages. Through a sample-barcoded 5' primer and a J-beta primer mix, a second PCR was run for about 7 to 12 cycles. TCRdb re-called the 5' RACE reads with MiXCR, one entry per CDR3 protein. The sample consists of about 800,000 distinct CDR3 sequences, roughly 25% of them appearing once. CDR1 is SQVTM and CDR2 is ANQGSEA in the germline V gene. The CDR3 consists of 15 residues. J gave up 3 bases and V 8 bases, and 9 bases lay outside the gene matches. This sample was also put to use in a study of T cells of mothers and their children.

The receptor was isolated from a boy younger than 18 in good health. The sample consisted of blood. This chain links TRBV29-1 with TRBJ2-3; 12 nucleotides line up with TRBD2. The CDR3 DNA reads TGCAGCCTGACGCTAGCGGGAGGGCCGACAGATACGCAGTATTTT. Protein product: CSLTLAGGPTDTQYF.